This TCR beta chain was documented in a study of vaccination and CD4 T cells after COVID-19. Trimming at V came to 0 bases and at J to 9 bases, leaving 4 bases not matched to a gene. Germline V gene lookup returns CDR1 DFQATT and CDR2 SNEGSKA (reference sequence). There are 13 residues in the CDR3. The treatment was: approximately 9-day PBMC culture with coronavirus spike peptide pools or control peptides (ViraFEST assay). After roughly nine days of culture, CD4+ T cells were negatively selected. This clonotype was observed once. Its antigen remains unidentified. Once obtained from cultured CD4+ T cells, the DNA was sequenced using the Oncomine TCR Beta short-read assay. MiXCR, applied by TCRdb to the PCR reads, yields one record per CDR3 protein. The sample has 9,500 to 12,000 distinct CDR3 sequences; roughly 61% are singletons.

The chain joins TRBV20-1 to TRBJ2-1, with 8 bases identical to TRBD2. The material sequenced was CD4+ T cells from blood, cultured in vitro, taken before SARS-CoV-2 vaccination. The TCR originated in a human donor who had recovered from COVID-19. CDR3 bases: TGCAGTGCTAGAGACCTTAGCGGGACTGAGCAGTTCTTC. Translated, it gives CSARDLSGTEQFF.